The 22 T cell receptor beta chains below all came from one sample that was sequenced in a study of sequential checkpoint blockade in melanoma. Data came from immunoSEQ multiplex PCR; TCRdb stores just in-frame clones and leaves some out. In the table there are 10,000 to 15,000 clones, around two thirds of which are singletons. The treatment was: randomized to nivolumab then ipilimumab (arm A) or the reverse (arm B). Here the sequenced sample was CD8+ T cells sorted from blood (inferred from file names), taken from a patient given nivolumab and ipilimumab in sequence. The source is a human donor with melanoma.

The genes are TRBV6-5 and TRBJ2-5; 7 nucleotides line up with TRBD1. V shed 4 bases, J shed 2 bases, and the junction held 10 bases outside the gene matches. The CDR3 runs 16 residues. In germline, CDR1 is MNHEY, CDR2 SVGAGI. Written as DNA, the CDR3 is TGTGCCAGCAGTTCAAGGCCGTCGACAGGGCAAGAGACCCAGTACTTC. The encoded protein is CASSSRPSTGQETQYF.

The genes are TRBV27 and TRBJ1-5, with D possibly being TRBD1 (5 bases). The CDR3 has 14 residues. Germline V CDR1 and CDR2: MNHEY, SMNVEV (reference sequence). Trimming removed 5 bases at V and 9 bases at J, with 17 bases between. The CDR3 sequence is CASSQEGPRRPQHF. As DNA, the CDR3 is TGTGCCAGCAGTCAGGAGGGGCCTCGTCGGCCCCAGCATTTT.

This clone showed up many times. The V gene is TRBV6-5, the J gene TRBJ1-5, with TRBD1 identical over 7 bases. The trim removed 6 bases at V and 7 bases at J, leaving 6 bases unmatched. The CDR3 contains 13 residues. Looked up from germline, CDR1 is MNHEY and CDR2 is SVGAGI. For the CDR3, the DNA is TGTGCCAGCAGCGACAGGGACGGGCAGCCCCAGCATTTT. Amino acids: CASSDRDGQPQHF.

This rearrangement joins TRBV27 to TRBJ2-7; 7 bases line up with TRBD2. Germline V gene data show CDR1 as MNHEY and CDR2 as SMNVEV (reference sequence). Trimming removed 0 bases from V and 0 bases from J; junction bases left unmatched: 5. CDR3 length equals 16 residues. Written as DNA, the CDR3 is TGTGCCAGCAGTTTATCGATGCGGGGGAGCTCCTACGAGCAGTACTTC. Translating gives CASSLSMRGSSYEQYF.

This clone was recorded only once. This chain links TRBV19 with TRBJ2-5; 12 bases match TRBD1. The DNA end is more similar to TRBJ2-7, so the J call may be wrong. Germline CDR1 LNHDA, CDR2 SQIVND (reference sequence). This CDR3 is built from 15 residues. The CDR3 DNA follows: TGTGCCAGTAGTACCGGGACAGGGGGCGGTTACGAGCAGTACTTC. It is translated as CASSTGTGGGYEQYF.

The V and J genes are TRBV7-6 and TRBJ2-2; 11 nucleotides align to TRBD1. CDR1 is SGHVS and CDR2 is FNYEAQ in the germline V gene. This CDR3 is 16 amino acids long. The ends lost 5 bases at V and 8 bases at J; junction bases unmatched: 10. The CDR3 loop is CASSPLRTGGLGELFF. CDR3 nucleotide sequence: TGTGCCAGCAGCCCGCTGCGGACAGGGGGCCTGGGGGAGCTGTTTTTT.

This chain joins TRBV18 and TRBJ1-3; no clear D gene. Germline-derived CDR1 and CDR2 are KGHSH and LQKENI. The CDR3 runs to 14 residues. V was clipped by 5 bases and J by 1 base, with 9 bases between them. The CDR3 spells CASSAEASGNTIYF. CDR3 DNA sequence: TGTGCCAGCTCAGCAGAGGCTTCTGGAAACACCATATATTTT. Using reference TRBV18 and TRBJ1-3 for the parts outside the CDR3, the full variable domain is NAGVMQNPRHLVRRRGQEARLRCSPMKGHSHVYWYRQLPEEGLKFMVYLQKENIIDESGMPKERFSAEFPKEGPSILRIQQVVRGDSAAYFCASSAEASGNTIYFGEGSWLTVV.

The V gene is TRBV5-1, the J gene TRBJ2-1; 7 bases agree with TRBD1. This CDR3 has 15 amino acids. Germline trimming cut 0 bases from V and 7 bases from J; bases unmatched to any gene: 7. Per the germline V gene, CDR1 is SGHRS and CDR2 is YFSETQ. DNA of the CDR3: TGCGCCAGCAGCTTGGCCCGACAGGGATGGAATGAGCAGTTCTTC. Protein product: CASSLARQGWNEQFF.

This clone has only one observation. This chain joins TRBV6-5 and TRBJ1-6, with D perhaps TRBD1 (6 bases). Trimming stripped 0 bases from V and 2 bases from J, with 8 bases between. CDR1 and CDR2 (germline): MNHEY, SVGAGI. The CDR3 loop spans 16 amino acids. The CDR3 DNA reads TGTGCCAGCAGTTACTCGGCAGGGGCCTATAATTCACCCCTCCACTTT. This translates into CASSYSAGAYNSPLHF.

This clone has only a few counts. The V gene is TRBV27, the J gene TRBJ1-5; 9 positions agree with TRBD1. Looked up from germline, CDR1 is MNHEY and CDR2 is SMNVEV (reference sequence). The CDR3 has 16 amino acids. J was trimmed by 1 base and V by 5 bases; bases with no gene match: 6. CDR3 sequence reads: CASSITGGLSNQPQHF. CDR3 in DNA: TGTGCCAGCAGTATTACAGGGGGCTTAAGCAATCAGCCCCAGCATTTT.

The gene calls are TRBV7-6 and TRBJ1-2, with D possibly TRBD1 on 5 matching bases. The germline CDR1 and CDR2 sequences are SGHVS and FNYEAQ. The V end lost 6 bases, the J end lost 5 bases, and 13 bases lay between the germline ends. The CDR3 spans 13 residues. Written as DNA, the CDR3 is TGTGCCAGCAGTCCCGGGGGGGTATATGGCTACACCTTC. Amino acids: CASSPGGVYGYTF.

The rearrangement joins TRBV9 to TRBJ1-2; maybe TRBD1 (6 bases). Germline CDR1 and CDR2: SGDLS and YYNGEE. The CDR3 covers 18 residues. V lost 3 bases and J 6 bases, leaving 27 bases between the germline ends. The CDR3 protein is CASSDDRDTGLRIHGYTF. CDR3 coding DNA: TGTGCCAGCAGCGACGACCGGGACACCGGCTTAAGGATCCATGGCTACACCTTC.

The V and J genes are TRBV9 and TRBJ1-2; TRBD1 matches 7 bases. V gave up 3 bases and J gave up 8 bases; unmatched junction bases: 7. The CDR3 consists of 13 residues. The germline gives CDR1 SGDLS, CDR2 YYNGEE. This CDR3 is CASSGLTGAGYTF. The CDR3 DNA reads TGTGCCAGCAGCGGACTAACAGGGGCCGGCTACACCTTC.

This clone was counted only a few times. In the same sample, other DNA sequences code for this CDR3. This chain uses TRBV7-2 with TRBJ2-1; D is undetermined. Trimming took 6 bases from V and 0 from J, leaving 15 bases between them. This CDR3 has 16 amino acids. Germline assignment: CDR1 SGHTA and CDR2 FQGNSA. For the CDR3, the DNA is TGTGCCAGCAGTAAGAAAGATAGAGGCTCCTACAATGAGCAGTTCTTC. Its translation: CASSKKDRGSYNEQFF.

The chain couples TRBV5-6 to TRBJ2-2; 7 bases are a match to TRBD2. The germline V gene encodes CDR1 SGHDT and CDR2 YYEEEE. The V segment lost 6 bases and the J segment 1 base; nucleotides outside the gene matches: 6. CDR3 length: 15 amino acids. The CDR3 DNA reads TGTGCCAGCACCCCGTGGGGGGGGAACACCGGGGAGCTGTTTTTT. It yields the protein CASTPWGGNTGELFF.

In nucleotides, the CDR3 is TGTGCCTGGAATTTCGGGACAGGGTGGTATGGCTACACCTTC. This sequence encodes CAWNFGTGWYGYTF. The chain employs TRBV30 and TRBJ1-2; TRBD1 aligns across 9 bases. V lost 4 bases to trimming and J lost 5 bases; unmatched junction nucleotides: 8. Looked up from germline, CDR1 is GTSNPN and CDR2 is SVGIG (reference sequence). The CDR3 totals 14 residues.

The V call is TRBV7-9, the J call TRBJ1-2, with D possibly matching TRBD1 (6 bases). Germline lookup yields CDR1 SEHNR and CDR2 FQNEAQ (reference sequence). The CDR3 is 17 amino acids. V was pared by 5 bases and J by 1 base, with 20 bases between. CDR3 nucleotide sequence: TGTGCCAGCAGCCGGATACCTCGGACAGAGATTAACTATGGCTACACCTTC. It specifies CASSRIPRTEINYGYTF.

The chain joins TRBV13 to TRBJ2-1; 10 positions match TRBD2. The CDR3 is 15 residues long. V dropped 0 bases and J dropped 7; count of bases not matched to a gene: 3. Germline CDR1 and CDR2: PRHDT and FYEKMQ (reference sequence). The CDR3 here is CASSLGAGGWNEQFF. CDR3 coding DNA: TGTGCCAGCAGCTTAGGAGCGGGAGGGTGGAATGAGCAGTTCTTC.

This clone was recorded a few times. DNA for the CDR3: TGTGCCAGCAGTTTGAGGGGACAGTTCGTCTCCTACGAGCAGTACTTC. It translates to CASSLRGQFVSYEQYF. This chain links TRBV28 with TRBJ2-7, with TRBD1 matching 7 bases. The CDR3 sequence is 16 residues long. Looked up from germline, CDR1 is MDHEN and CDR2 is SYDVKM. Germline trimming cut 3 bases from V and 0 bases from J; bases unmatched to any gene: 8.

This clone was picked up a small number of times. The chain is built from TRBV2 and TRBJ1-5; 7 nucleotides align to TRBD1. Trimming at V came to 7 bases and at J to 0 bases, leaving 3 bases not matched to a gene. Germline V gives CDR1 SNHLY, CDR2 FYNNEI. CDR3 size: 14 residues. The CDR3 here is CASKQGYSNQPQHF. Here the CDR3 DNA reads TGTGCCAGCAAACAGGGGTATAGCAATCAGCCCCAGCATTTT.

The rearrangement links TRBV27 to TRBJ2-1; the D gene is possibly TRBD2 (6 bases). V gave up 6 bases and J gave up 3 bases, with 15 bases separating them. CDR1 and CDR2 from the germline V gene are MNHEY and SMNVEV (reference sequence). There are 15 residues in the CDR3. CDR3 in DNA: TGTGCCAGCAGCTCGGAGGGCACTAACTACAATGAGCAGTTCTTC. Its translation is CASSSEGTNYNEQFF.

The chain joins TRBV2 to TRBJ2-7, with 12 bases lining up with TRBD2. The J segment lost 5 bases and the V segment lost 6 bases, leaving 5 bases of the junction unmatched. This CDR3 has 14 amino acids. Germline V gene lookup returns CDR1 SNHLY and CDR2 FYNNEI. CDR3 loop: CASRASGRANEQYF. The DNA of the CDR3 is TGTGCCAGCAGGGCTAGCGGGAGGGCAAACGAGCAGTACTTC.